The 21 T cell receptor beta chains listed next were all sequenced from one sample in a study of blood T cell repertoires in COVID-19. Measured with immunoSEQ multiplex PCR; TCRdb has only the in-frame clones, and not every one. The sample includes under 200,000 clones, approximately 82% seen only once; the top ten take roughly 5%. Sequencing used PBMCs or T cells enriched from blood (not recorded which). The receptors derive from a woman in her sixties or seventies with acute COVID-19.

The chain is built from TRBV6-5 and TRBJ1-2; TRBD1 agrees at 9 bases. The CDR3 length is 13 residues. Germline CDR1 and CDR2: MNHEY and SVGAGI. V lost 9 bases and J lost 2; bases outside the gene matches: 4. CDR3: CARVTGGNYGYTF. CDR3 DNA: TGTGCCAGGGTGACAGGGGGAAACTATGGCTACACCTTC.

The chain links TRBV11-2 to TRBJ1-2; TRBD1 matches at 7 bases. CDR1 and CDR2 (germline): SGHAT, FQNNGV. The V and J ends lost 2 bases and 2 bases, in that order; junction bases with no gene match: 5. The CDR3 has 15 amino acids. CDR3 coding DNA: TGTGCCAGCAGCTTACTAAGGGGGCGGAACTATGGCTACACCTTC. Protein sequence: CASSLLRGRNYGYTF.

This clone was observed once. This chain links TRBV1 with TRBJ2-7; the DNA was not compared with TRBD2, the D call given in the table. TRBV1 has pseudogene status. The CDR3 consists of 12 residues. The CDR3 reads CTSSMRVSEQYV. CDR3 coding DNA: TGCACCAGCTCTATGAGGGTGAGCGAGCAGTACGTC.

The gene calls are TRBV11-2 and TRBJ1-4; weak D call: TRBD1 (5 bases). The germline V gene has CDR1 SGHAT and CDR2 FQNNGV. Between the trimmed V and J ends, which lost 2 bases and 5 bases, there was a span of 15 bases. This CDR3 has 16 residues. The CDR3 spells CASSLLGRSVNEKLFF. Here the CDR3 DNA reads TGTGCCAGCAGCTTATTGGGGCGATCGGTAAATGAAAAACTGTTTTTT.

This clone turned up a few times. The V and J genes are TRBV19 and TRBJ1-5; the match to TRBD1 covers 9 bases. CDR1 and CDR2 from the germline V gene are LNHDA and SQIVND (reference sequence). The junction had 14 bases not matched to a gene; V was cut back by 8 bases and J by 3 bases. CDR3 length: 17 residues. The CDR3: CASQGVEGQGFNQPQHF. As DNA, the CDR3 is TGTGCCAGTCAGGGCGTGGAGGGACAGGGTTTCAATCAGCCCCAGCATTTT.

DNA of the CDR3: TGTGCCAGCAGTTTGGTATTCCAGCGGAGAAGGAACAATGAGCAGTTCTTC. Protein: CASSLVFQRRRNNEQFF. This chain connects TRBV27 to TRBJ2-1; D is perhaps TRBD2 (5 bases). CDR1 is MNHEY and CDR2 is SMNVEV in the germline V gene (reference sequence). This CDR3 is 17 amino acids long. Between the trimmed V and J ends, which lost 3 bases and 5 bases, there was a span of 20 bases.

The chain is built from TRBV5-4 and TRBJ1-3; the D is unclear. The CDR3 extends over 16 amino acids. Between the trimmed V and J ends, which lost 4 bases and 0 bases, there was a span of 14 bases. Germline-derived CDR1 and CDR2 are SGHNT and YYREEE (reference sequence). Here the CDR3 reads CASSRATEISGNTIYF. The CDR3 nucleotides read TGTGCCAGCAGCAGAGCGACGGAGATCTCTGGAAACACCATATATTTT.

The chain is built from TRBV4-3 and TRBJ1-2; TRBD1 is a possible D gene (5 bases). Germline V lookup: CDR1 LGHNA, CDR2 YSLEER. This CDR3 is 15 amino acids long. The V gene lost 0 bases and the J gene lost 8 bases, with 16 bases spanning the gap. This chain's CDR3 is CASSQDPGSRGGYTF. CDR3 in DNA: TGCGCCAGCAGCCAAGATCCGGGGTCTCGGGGGGGCTACACCTTC.

V and J are TRBV30 and TRBJ2-3, with 8 positions matching TRBD2. CDR3 length equals 14 residues. V shed 2 bases and J 4 bases; nucleotides not matched to a gene: 5. Germline loops: CDR1 GTSNPN, CDR2 SVGIG (reference sequence). This CDR3 is CAWSRGGQADTQYF. For the CDR3, the DNA is TGTGCCTGGAGTCGGGGGGGGCAGGCAGATACGCAGTATTTT. Full variable domain (outside the CDR3, taken from reference TRBV30 and TRBJ2-3): SQTIHQWPATLVQPVGSPLSLECTVEGTSNPNLYWYRQAAGRGLQLLFYSVGIGQISSEVPQNLSASRPQDRQFILSSKKLLLSDSGFYLCAWSRGGQADTQYFGPGTRLTVL.

The chain employs TRBV5-4 and TRBJ2-5; 9 bases line up with TRBD2. The CDR3 runs to 18 residues. Germline trimming cut 0 bases from V and 9 bases from J; bases unmatched to any gene: 18. CDR1 is SGHNT and CDR2 is YYREEE in the germline V gene (reference sequence). The CDR3 region is CASSLGEGSGGAFRAQYF. CDR3 nucleotide sequence: TGTGCCAGCAGCTTGGGGGAGGGTAGCGGGGGCGCCTTCCGGGCCCAGTACTTC. The entire variable domain, with the rest obtained from reference TRBV5-4 and TRBJ2-5, is as follows: ETGVTQSPTHLIKTRGQQVTLRCSSQSGHNTVSWYQQALGQGPQFIFQYYREEENGRGNFPPRFSGLQFPNYSSELNVNALELDDSALYLCASSLGEGSGGAFRAQYFGPGTRLLVL.

The sample holds a few counts of this clone. The rearrangement joins TRBV7-2 to TRBJ2-3; 7 positions agree with TRBD2. Unmatched junction bases numbered 9, after V lost 5 bases and J lost 1 base. The germline gives CDR1 SGHTA, CDR2 FQGNSA. CDR3 length: 16 residues. The CDR3 coding sequence is TGTGCCAGCAGCCAAGGTAGCGGGTCCCGCACAGATACGCAGTATTTT. This sequence encodes CASSQGSGSRTDTQYF.

The J gene is TRBJ1-5, the V gene TRBV7-8; D remains unclear. This CDR3 has 14 amino acids. Germline assignment: CDR1 SGHVS and CDR2 FQNEAQ. Deletions cut 6 bases from V and 6 bases from J, with 15 bases between. CDR3 sequence reads: CASSPTSAGQPQHF. The CDR3 nucleotides read TGTGCCAGCAGTCCTACTTCTGCGGGTCAGCCCCAGCATTTT.

This clone was counted only a few times. V usage is TRBV5-1 and J usage is TRBJ2-7, with D unresolved. There are 14 residues in the CDR3. Trimming took off 4 bases at V and 0 bases at J, with 11 bases between the two ends. Germline CDR1 reads SGHRS; CDR2 reads YFSETQ. The CDR3 nucleotides are TGCGCCAGCAGCCCCCCCTCGAGCTCCTACGAGCAGTACTTC. This codes for CASSPPSSSYEQYF.

J is TRBJ2-1 and V is TRBV6-5; 7 nucleotides agree with TRBD2. The CDR3 sequence is 12 residues long. The junction had 4 bases not matched to a gene; V was cut back by 4 bases and J by 10 bases. Germline loops: CDR1 MNHEY, CDR2 SVGAGI. CDR3 coding DNA: TGTGCCAGCAGTTCCCGGGGGGAGGAGCAGTTCTTC. Translated, it gives CASSSRGEEQFF.

This clone has only one observation. The chain couples TRBV7-9 to TRBJ2-7; TRBD1 matches at 9 bases. Germline CDR1 reads SEHNR; CDR2 reads FQNEAQ (reference sequence). CDR3 length: 14 amino acids. V gave up 5 bases and J gave up 0 bases; unmatched junction bases: 2. In DNA, the CDR3 is TGTGCCAGCAGCCGGACAGGGGCCTCCTACGAGCAGTACTTC. Its protein is CASSRTGASYEQYF.

This clone was seen a handful of times. V is TRBV5-1 and J is TRBJ1-3; D uncertain. This CDR3 comprises 14 residues. Trimming shortened V by 1 base and J by 3 bases, and 8 bases separated the two germline ends. Per the germline V gene, CDR1 is SGHRS and CDR2 is YFSETQ. CDR3 region: CASSLRGLGNTIYF. DNA for the CDR3: TGCGCCAGCAGCTTGAGAGGGCTTGGAAACACCATATATTTT.

The chain carries TRBV7-2 and TRBJ1-3; 8 bases agree with TRBD1. The CDR3 totals 15 residues. Germline trimming cut 2 bases from V and 4 bases from J; bases unmatched to any gene: 4. CDR1 and CDR2 (germline): SGHTA, FQGNSA. DNA for the CDR3: TGTGCCAGCAGCTTATTCTCAGGGGGCGGAAACACCATATATTTT. Amino acids: CASSLFSGGGNTIYF.

V gene TRBV27 combines with J gene TRBJ2-2, with a possible D match to TRBD2 (7 bases). Germline CDR1 and CDR2: MNHEY and SMNVEV (reference sequence). V lost 5 bases and J lost 2, with 18 bases in between. This CDR3 region has 17 residues. CDR3 sequence reads: CASSPLWAGANTGELFF. The CDR3 DNA reads TGTGCCAGCAGTCCCCTTTGGGCGGGGGCCAACACCGGGGAGCTGTTTTTT.

The rearrangement links TRBV18 to TRBJ2-5; 7 bases are shared with TRBD2. Germline assignment: CDR1 KGHSH and CDR2 LQKENI. The junction had 11 bases not matched to a gene; V was cut back by 6 bases and J by 1 base. The CDR3 is 16 amino acids. The CDR3 DNA reads as TGTGCCAGCTCGCAAAATAGCGGGCCCTTCCAAGAGACCCAGTACTTC. Its translation: CASSQNSGPFQETQYF.

This chain joins TRBV21-1 and TRBJ1-1. TRBV21-1 is a listed pseudogene. CDR3 length equals 15 residues. The CDR3 DNA is TGTGCCATCGGGGAGATGCATGGCCTGGGGACTGAAGCTTTCTTT. This sequence encodes CAIGEMHGLGTEAFF.

J is TRBJ1-5 and V is TRBV24-1; D gene unclear. V lost 1 base, J lost 9 bases, and 12 bases lay in between. This CDR3 contains 14 residues. The germline V gene encodes CDR1 KGHDR and CDR2 SFDVKD. The CDR3: CATSDFPSWLPQHF. The DNA for the CDR3 is TGTGCCACCAGTGATTTTCCTAGCTGGTTGCCCCAGCATTTT.